The 13 T cell receptor beta chains presented below share a single source sample, sequenced in a study of identical twins. MiXCR, run by TCRdb on the 5' RACE reads, gives a single entry per CDR3 protein. The table has some 460,000 distinct CDR3 sequences, over 12% seen once. The sample was also reused in another study, on yellow fever vaccine responses in identical twins.

The sequenced sample consisted of CD4+ T cells sorted from blood. These receptors were taken from a woman aged 18-30 years in good health.

The rearrangement joins TRBV27 to TRBJ2-2; D unclear. Germline values: CDR1 MNHEY, CDR2 SMNVEV (reference sequence). CDR3 length: 14 residues. With 7 bases removed from V and 1 base from J, the gap between germline ends came to 10 bases. For the CDR3, the DNA is TGTGCCAGCACCCGACGGCTGAACACCGGGGAGCTGTTTTTT. Translation: CASTRRLNTGELFF.

This clonotype was found a few times. V is TRBV5-1 and J is TRBJ1-1; 7 bases are shared with TRBD1. Germline trimming cut 1 base from V and 6 bases from J; bases unmatched to any gene: 3. The CDR3 runs 13 residues. Germline CDR1 is SGHRS and CDR2 is YFSETQ. The CDR3 DNA sequence: TGCGCCAGCAGCTTGCCACAGGGGTCTGAAGCTTTCTTT. Translated: CASSLPQGSEAFF.

This clonotype came up a few times. CDR3 in DNA: TGTGCCAGCAGTGCCCATCGTTCCCAGCAGTTCTTC. Amino acids: CASSAHRSQQFF. The chain couples TRBV28 to TRBJ2-1, with D unresolved. Germline V gene lookup returns CDR1 MDHEN and CDR2 SYDVKM. V lost 5 bases to trimming and J lost 11 bases, with 13 bases between them. The CDR3 runs 12 residues.

V usage is TRBV29-1 and J usage is TRBJ2-1; D perhaps matches TRBD2 (6 bases). With 6 bases removed from V and 11 bases from J, the gap between germline ends came to 11 bases. Germline CDR1 and CDR2: SQVTM and ANQGSEA. This CDR3 is 10 amino acids long. CDR3 bases: TGCAGCGTGCGCGGACTACAGCAGTTCTTC. Protein: CSVRGLQQFF.

This clonotype occurred a few times. In DNA form, the CDR3 reads TGCAGCGTTGTTAGCCTCAGCTCCTACAATGAGCAGTTCTTC. Protein sequence: CSVVSLSSYNEQFF. This rearrangement joins TRBV29-1 to TRBJ2-1; D unresolved. The germline V and J ends were trimmed by 4 bases and 0 bases, with 10 bases remaining between them. CDR1 SQVTM and CDR2 ANQGSEA come from the germline V gene. The CDR3 is 14 residues long.

This clonotype was picked up a small number of times. J is TRBJ2-7 and V is TRBV20-1; 9 bases are shared with TRBD2. V trimming: 5 bases; J trimming: 3 bases; junction bases outside the gene matches: 5. Per the germline V gene, CDR1 is DFQATT and CDR2 is SNEGSKA (reference sequence). This CDR3 region has 13 residues. CDR3 loop: CSAPAGGLYEQYF. In DNA form, the CDR3 reads TGCAGTGCTCCAGCGGGAGGCCTCTACGAGCAGTACTTC.

This chain links TRBV19 with TRBJ2-2; D uncertain. The CDR3 covers 14 residues. The V and J ends lost 3 bases and 0 bases respectively, with 5 bases between them. Looked up from germline, CDR1 is LNHDA and CDR2 is SQIVND (reference sequence). DNA for the CDR3: TGTGCCAGTAGTATGGTCGCGAACACCGGGGAGCTGTTTTTT. Protein: CASSMVANTGELFF.

This clonotype was picked up a small number of times. The chain combines TRBV5-1 with TRBJ1-1, with D perhaps TRBD1 (5 bases). Trimming took off 3 bases at V and 3 bases at J, with 12 bases between the two ends. Germline CDR1 reads SGHRS; CDR2 reads YFSETQ. The CDR3 length is 14 residues. The CDR3 nucleotides read TGCGCCAGCAGCTCGTCCTGGGGCGACACTGAAGCTTTCTTT. It specifies CASSSSWGDTEAFF. The entire variable domain, with the rest obtained from reference TRBV5-1 and TRBJ1-1, is as follows: KAGVTQTPRYLIKTRGQQVTLSCSPISGHRSVSWYQQTPGQGLQFLFEYFSETQRNKGNFPGRFSGRQFSNSRSEMNVSTLELGDSALYLCASSSSWGDTEAFFGQGTRLTVV.

The chain couples TRBV10-3 to TRBJ2-2, with TRBD1 matching 7 bases. The CDR3 runs 16 residues. CDR1 is ENHRY and CDR2 is SYGVKD in the germline V gene. Trimming at V came to 4 bases and at J to 4 bases, leaving 9 bases not matched to a gene. CDR3 DNA: TGTGCCATCAGTGCCCGACAGGGAACCGCCACCGGGGAGCTGTTTTTT. It yields the protein CAISARQGTATGELFF.

The chain couples TRBV20-1 to TRBJ2-1; weak D call: TRBD2 (6 bases). This CDR3 spans 14 amino acids. Trimming cost V 3 bases and J 3 bases, with 12 bases left between them. Germline lookup yields CDR1 DFQATT and CDR2 SNEGSKA (reference sequence). The CDR3 spells CSARRLALYNEQFF. In DNA, the CDR3 is TGCAGTGCTAGGAGGCTAGCGCTCTACAATGAGCAGTTCTTC.

This clonotype has more than one count but fewer than ten. V gene TRBV18 combines with J gene TRBJ2-1; TRBD1 agrees at 7 bases. This CDR3 region has 15 residues. The germline gives CDR1 KGHSH, CDR2 LQKENI. V dropped 1 base and J dropped 5; count of bases not matched to a gene: 5. CDR3 coding DNA: TGTGCCAGCTCACCACTGGGACAGCCTAACAATGAGCAGTTCTTC. Amino acids: CASSPLGQPNNEQFF.

This clonotype occurred many times. This rearrangement joins TRBV28 to TRBJ2-5; TRBD1 or TRBD2 may be the D gene (7 bases each). The CDR3 sequence is 14 residues long. The germline gives CDR1 MDHEN, CDR2 SYDVKM. Trimming stripped 4 bases from V and 4 bases from J, with 13 bases between. CDR3 protein: CASSSGGVRETQYF. Here the CDR3 DNA reads TGTGCCAGCAGTTCAGGGGGGGTCAGAGAGACCCAGTACTTC. Full variable domain (outside the CDR3, taken from reference TRBV28 and TRBJ2-5): DVKVTQSSRYLVKRTGEKVFLECVQDMDHENMFWYRQDPGLGLRLIYFSYDVKMKEKGDIPEGYSVSREKKERFSLILESASTNQTSMYLCASSSGGVRETQYFGPGTRLLVL.

The CDR3 region is CAIQGPSNTGELFF. As DNA, the CDR3 is TGTGCCATTCAGGGGCCATCGAACACCGGGGAGCTGTTTTTT. J is TRBJ2-2 and V is TRBV6-2 or TRBV6-3, with D possibly matching TRBD1 (6 bases). The CDR3 totals 14 residues. Germline values: CDR1 MNHEY, CDR2 SVGEGT. V was clipped by 10 bases and J by 0 bases, with 12 bases between them.